The rows below give T cell receptor beta chains drawn from one sample of a study of CD8 T cells in Susac syndrome. MiXCR, applied by TCRdb to the immunoSEQ multiplex PCR reads, yields one record per CDR3 protein. The sample has roughly 150,000 distinct CDR3 sequences, 85% to 95% seen once. The sequenced material came from CD4+ T cells from PBMCs. The receptor source for this set is a human donor with Susac syndrome. Each CDR3 is given with its conserved first and last residue. D genes are given only for firm matches. Only part of the rows carry a size: once, few, many, or a class if the clone is expanded.

CDR3 length: 14
J gene: TRBJ1-2
V gene: TRBV12-3/TRBV12-4
clone size: -
D gene: -
CDR3 protein: CASSPGAQTYGYTF
CDR3 DNA: TGTGCCAGCAGCCCCGGGGCCCAAACCTATGGCTACACCTTC

CDR3 length: 13
J gene: TRBJ1-1
V gene: TRBV7-2
clone size: -
D gene: -
CDR3 protein: CASSLVSDTEAFF
CDR3 DNA: TGTGCCAGCAGCCTCGTTTCGGACACTGAAGCTTTCTTT

CDR3 length: 14
J gene: TRBJ1-1
V gene: TRBV5-1
clone size: -
D gene: -
CDR3 protein: CASSGDGMNTEAFF
CDR3 DNA: TGCGCCAGCAGCGGGGACGGCATGAACACTGAAGCTTTCTTT

CDR3 length: 15
J gene: TRBJ1-3
V gene: TRBV9
clone size: -
D gene: -
CDR3 protein: CASSVQGGSGNTIYF
CDR3 DNA: TGTGCCAGCAGCGTACAGGGAGGCTCTGGAAACACCATATATTTT

CDR3 length: 11
J gene: TRBJ2-7
V gene: TRBV29-1
clone size: -
D gene: -
CDR3 protein: CSVSRAGEQYF
CDR3 DNA: TGCAGCGTTAGCAGGGCCGGCGAGCAGTACTTC

CDR3 length: 13
J gene: TRBJ1-5
V gene: TRBV20-1
clone size: -
D gene: -
CDR3 protein: CSARQTQAQPQHF
CDR3 DNA: TGCAGTGCTCGACAAACCCAGGCCCAGCCCCAGCATTTT

CDR3 length: 12
J gene: TRBJ1-2
V gene: TRBV29-1
clone size: -
D gene: -
CDR3 protein: CSGHTVTYGYTF
CDR3 DNA: TGCAGCGGGCACACAGTAACCTATGGCTACACCTTC

CDR3 length: 12
J gene: TRBJ1-1
V gene: TRBV29-1
clone size: -
D gene: TRBD1
CDR3 protein: CSAVPRGSEAFF
CDR3 DNA: TGCAGCGCAGTACCCAGGGGGAGTGAAGCTTTCTTT

CDR3 length: 15
J gene: TRBJ2-7
V gene: TRBV12-3/TRBV12-4
clone size: -
D gene: TRBD2
CDR3 protein: CASSTSGGYPYEQYF
CDR3 DNA: TGTGCCAGCAGTACTAGCGGGGGTTACCCCTACGAGCAGTACTTC

CDR3 length: 12
J gene: TRBJ1-4
V gene: TRBV29-1
clone size: -
D gene: TRBD1
CDR3 protein: CSIRQGGEKLFF
CDR3 DNA: TGCAGCATCCGACAGGGCGGTGAAAAACTGTTTTTT

CDR3 length: 11
J gene: TRBJ2-3
V gene: TRBV4-2
clone size: -
D gene: -
CDR3 protein: CASSAADTQYF
CDR3 DNA: TGTGCCAGCAGCGCCGCAGATACGCAGTATTTT

CDR3 length: 11
J gene: TRBJ1-2
V gene: TRBV20-1
clone size: -
D gene: -
CDR3 protein: CSASSGRGYTF
CDR3 DNA: TGCAGTGCTAGTTCCGGTCGTGGCTACACCTTC

CDR3 length: 16
J gene: TRBJ2-4
V gene: TRBV12-3/TRBV12-4
clone size: -
D gene: TRBD2
CDR3 protein: CASSLAIERGKNIQYF
CDR3 DNA: TGTGCCAGCAGTTTAGCGATCGAGCGGGGAAAAAACATTCAGTACTTC

CDR3 length: 15
J gene: TRBJ2-2
V gene: TRBV7-3
clone size: -
D gene: -
CDR3 protein: CASRISSLNTGELFF
CDR3 DNA: TGTGCCAGCAGGATTTCCTCGCTGAACACCGGGGAGCTGTTTTTT

CDR3 length: 16
J gene: TRBJ2-7
V gene: TRBV14
clone size: -
D gene: TRBD1
CDR3 protein: CASSQEWTGGITEQYF
CDR3 DNA: TGTGCCAGCAGCCAGGAGTGGACAGGGGGCATAACCGAGCAGTACTTC

CDR3 length: 16
J gene: TRBJ2-6
V gene: TRBV11-2
clone size: -
D gene: -
CDR3 protein: CASSLTGGLGANVLTF
CDR3 DNA: TGTGCCAGCAGCTTGACCGGGGGGCTAGGGGCCAACGTCCTGACTTTC

CDR3 length: 17
J gene: TRBJ2-1
V gene: TRBV19
clone size: -
D gene: TRBD2
CDR3 protein: CASQWRSSGGTYNEQFF
CDR3 DNA: TGTGCCAGCCAGTGGAGATCTAGCGGGGGTACCTACAATGAGCAGTTCTTC

CDR3 length: 13
J gene: TRBJ2-7
V gene: TRBV2
clone size: few
D gene: -
CDR3 protein: CASSESYVNEQYF
CDR3 DNA: TGTGCCAGCAGTGAATCCTACGTAAACGAGCAGTACTTC

CDR3 length: 15
J gene: TRBJ1-6
V gene: TRBV20-1
clone size: -
D gene: -
CDR3 protein: CSASQSTGTGSPLHF
CDR3 DNA: TGCAGTGCTTCTCAATCGACAGGAACGGGTTCACCCCTCCACTTT

CDR3 length: 18
J gene: TRBJ2-2
V gene: TRBV7-7
clone size: -
D gene: TRBD2
CDR3 protein: CASSHTTSGGAYTGELFF
CDR3 DNA: TGTGCCAGCAGCCACACCACTAGCGGGGGGGCCTACACCGGGGAGCTGTTTTTT

CDR3 length: 13
J gene: TRBJ1-3
V gene: TRBV20-1
clone size: -
D gene: TRBD1
CDR3 protein: CSALDRRGNTIYF
CDR3 DNA: TGCAGTGCCCTGGACAGGCGGGGAAACACCATATATTTT

CDR3 length: 14
J gene: TRBJ2-7
V gene: TRBV12-3/TRBV12-4
clone size: -
D gene: -
CDR3 protein: CASSFAGSSYEQYF
CDR3 DNA: TGTGCCAGCAGTTTTGCGGGGAGCTCCTACGAGCAGTACTTC

CDR3 length: 15
J gene: TRBJ2-7
V gene: TRBV20-1
clone size: -
D gene: -
CDR3 protein: CSARDPGTKSYEQYF
CDR3 DNA: TGCAGTGCTAGAGATCCCGGGACAAAATCCTACGAGCAGTACTTC

CDR3 length: 12
J gene: TRBJ2-7
V gene: TRBV29-1
clone size: -
D gene: TRBD1
CDR3 protein: CSVTGAPNEQYF
CDR3 DNA: TGCAGCGTTACAGGGGCCCCTAACGAGCAGTACTTC

CDR3 length: 14
J gene: TRBJ2-5
V gene: TRBV29-1
clone size: -
D gene: -
CDR3 protein: CSVEISGLGETQYF
CDR3 DNA: TGCAGCGTTGAGATCAGCGGACTGGGGGAGACCCAGTACTTC

CDR3 length: 15
J gene: TRBJ2-7
V gene: TRBV4-1
clone size: -
D gene: TRBD1
CDR3 protein: CASSQVTGALYEQYF
CDR3 DNA: TGCGCCAGCAGCCAAGTGACAGGGGCCCTTTACGAGCAGTACTTC

CDR3 length: 19
J gene: TRBJ2-3
V gene: TRBV4-1
clone size: -
D gene: -
CDR3 protein: CASSQDQGKATASTDTQYF
CDR3 DNA: TGCGCCAGCAGCCAAGATCAGGGGAAGGCAACGGCGAGCACAGATACGCAGTATTTT

CDR3 length: 14
J gene: TRBJ1-5
V gene: TRBV20-1
clone size: -
D gene: -
CDR3 protein: CSASPREANQPQHF
CDR3 DNA: TGCAGTGCTAGTCCCAGGGAAGCCAATCAGCCCCAGCATTTT

CDR3 length: 17
J gene: TRBJ1-6
V gene: TRBV7-2
clone size: -
D gene: -
CDR3 protein: CASSPGGAGSYNSPLHF
CDR3 DNA: TGTGCCAGCAGCCCCGGAGGGGCAGGCTCCTATAATTCACCCCTCCACTTT

CDR3 length: 13
J gene: TRBJ1-1
V gene: TRBV29-1
clone size: -
D gene: -
CDR3 protein: CSVAPGLRTEAFF
CDR3 DNA: TGCAGCGTCGCTCCGGGACTGCGCACTGAAGCTTTCTTT

CDR3 length: 12
J gene: TRBJ2-7
V gene: TRBV3-1
clone size: -
D gene: -
CDR3 protein: CASSQGPLEQYF
CDR3 DNA: TGTGCCAGCAGCCAAGGCCCCCTCGAGCAGTACTTC

CDR3 length: 14
J gene: TRBJ2-2
V gene: TRBV25-1
clone size: -
D gene: -
CDR3 protein: CASSKTANTGELFF
CDR3 DNA: TGTGCCAGCAGTAAAACAGCGAACACCGGGGAGCTGTTTTTT

CDR3 length: 13
J gene: TRBJ2-2
V gene: TRBV29-1
clone size: -
D gene: TRBD2
CDR3 protein: CSVDRGGSGELFF
CDR3 DNA: TGCAGCGTCGACCGCGGGGGATCTGGGGAGCTGTTTTTT

CDR3 length: 17
J gene: TRBJ2-1
V gene: TRBV10-3
clone size: -
D gene: TRBD2
CDR3 protein: CAISGVGGLVDYNEQFF
CDR3 DNA: TGTGCCATCAGTGGCGTCGGGGGACTAGTCGATTACAATGAGCAGTTCTTC

CDR3 length: 12
J gene: TRBJ1-2
V gene: TRBV7-9
clone size: -
D gene: -
CDR3 protein: CASSRDRYGYTF
CDR3 DNA: TGTGCCAGCAGCCGAGACCGTTATGGCTACACCTTC

CDR3 length: 14
J gene: TRBJ2-4
V gene: TRBV20-1
clone size: -
D gene: -
CDR3 protein: CSAEWGVAKNIQYF
CDR3 DNA: TGCAGTGCTGAATGGGGGGTAGCCAAAAACATTCAGTACTTC

CDR3 length: 13
J gene: TRBJ1-5
V gene: TRBV12-3/TRBV12-4
clone size: once
D gene: TRBD1
CDR3 protein: CASSVPGGQPQHF
CDR3 DNA: TGTGCCAGCAGTGTGCCAGGGGGTCAGCCCCAGCATTTT

CDR3 length: 14
J gene: TRBJ2-3
V gene: TRBV29-1
clone size: -
D gene: -
CDR3 protein: CSVDSGGEPDTQYF
CDR3 DNA: TGCAGCGTTGATTCTGGGGGAGAACCAGATACGCAGTATTTT

CDR3 length: 14
J gene: TRBJ2-6
V gene: TRBV14
clone size: -
D gene: -
CDR3 protein: CASSQVGGANVLTF
CDR3 DNA: TGTGCCAGCAGCCAAGTCGGCGGGGCCAACGTCCTGACTTTC

CDR3 length: 16
J gene: TRBJ1-6
V gene: TRBV14
clone size: -
D gene: TRBD1
CDR3 protein: CASSQHRGEVNSPLHF
CDR3 DNA: TGTGCCAGCAGCCAACACAGGGGAGAAGTAAATTCACCCCTCCACTTT

CDR3 length: 15
J gene: TRBJ2-1
V gene: TRBV9
clone size: once
D gene: TRBD2
CDR3 protein: CASSGTSGGGNEQFF
CDR3 DNA: TGTGCCAGCAGCGGCACTAGCGGGGGGGGGAATGAGCAGTTCTTC

CDR3 length: 13
J gene: TRBJ1-2
V gene: TRBV27
clone size: few
D gene: -
CDR3 protein: CASSFGEGYGYTF
CDR3 DNA: TGTGCCAGCAGTTTTGGGGAGGGTTATGGCTACACCTTC

CDR3 length: 15
J gene: TRBJ1-1
V gene: TRBV15
clone size: -
D gene: TRBD1
CDR3 protein: CATSKRTTGETEAFF
CDR3 DNA: TGTGCCACCAGCAAAAGGACTACAGGGGAAACTGAAGCTTTCTTT

CDR3 length: 14
J gene: TRBJ2-7
V gene: TRBV5-1
clone size: -
D gene: -
CDR3 protein: CASSLLGPQDEQYF
CDR3 DNA: TGCGCCAGCAGCTTACTAGGACCTCAGGACGAGCAGTACTTC

CDR3 length: 15
J gene: TRBJ2-3
V gene: TRBV18
clone size: once
D gene: -
CDR3 protein: CASSTLGSVADTQYF
CDR3 DNA: TGTGCCAGCTCAACCCTTGGCAGCGTAGCGGATACGCAGTATTTT

CDR3 length: 14
J gene: TRBJ1-2
V gene: TRBV20-1
clone size: -
D gene: TRBD1
CDR3 protein: CSARAPGQGSGYTF
CDR3 DNA: TGCAGTGCTAGAGCCCCGGGACAGGGAAGTGGCTACACCTTC

CDR3 length: 14
J gene: TRBJ2-2
V gene: TRBV29-1
clone size: -
D gene: TRBD1
CDR3 protein: CSVRGQAYTGELFF
CDR3 DNA: TGCAGCGTTCGAGGACAGGCCTACACCGGGGAGCTGTTTTTT

CDR3 length: 14
J gene: TRBJ2-4
V gene: TRBV9
clone size: -
D gene: -
CDR3 protein: CASSVGGQQNIQYF
CDR3 DNA: TGTGCCAGCAGCGTAGGGGGTCAGCAAAACATTCAGTACTTC

CDR3 length: 12
J gene: TRBJ1-4
V gene: TRBV12-3/TRBV12-4
clone size: -
D gene: TRBD1
CDR3 protein: CATGQDREKLFF
CDR3 DNA: TGTGCCACCGGACAGGACCGGGAAAAACTGTTTTTT

CDR3 length: 14
J gene: TRBJ2-1
V gene: TRBV15
clone size: -
D gene: -
CDR3 protein: CATSGRRSYNEQFF
CDR3 DNA: TGTGCCACCAGCGGCCGACGGTCCTACAATGAGCAGTTCTTC

CDR3 length: 16
J gene: TRBJ2-7
V gene: TRBV15
clone size: -
D gene: -
CDR3 protein: CATSRDPGDPGGEQYF
CDR3 DNA: TGTGCCACCAGCAGAGATCCGGGGGACCCTGGGGGCGAGCAGTACTTC